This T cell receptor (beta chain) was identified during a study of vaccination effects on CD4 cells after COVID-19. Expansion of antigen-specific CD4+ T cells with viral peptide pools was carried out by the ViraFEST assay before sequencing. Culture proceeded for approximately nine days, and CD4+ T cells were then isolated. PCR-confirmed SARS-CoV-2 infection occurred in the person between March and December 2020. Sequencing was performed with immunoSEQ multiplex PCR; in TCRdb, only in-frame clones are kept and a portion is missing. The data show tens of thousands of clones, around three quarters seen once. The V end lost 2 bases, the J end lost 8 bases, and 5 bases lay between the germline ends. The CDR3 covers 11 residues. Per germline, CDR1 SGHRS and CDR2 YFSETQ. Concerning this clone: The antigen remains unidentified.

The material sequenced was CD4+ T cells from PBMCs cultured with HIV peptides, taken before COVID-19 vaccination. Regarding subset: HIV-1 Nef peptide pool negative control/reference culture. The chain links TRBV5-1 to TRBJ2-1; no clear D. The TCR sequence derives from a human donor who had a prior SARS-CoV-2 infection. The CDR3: CASSFYDEQFF. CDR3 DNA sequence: TGCGCCAGCAGCTTTTATGATGAGCAGTTCTTC.